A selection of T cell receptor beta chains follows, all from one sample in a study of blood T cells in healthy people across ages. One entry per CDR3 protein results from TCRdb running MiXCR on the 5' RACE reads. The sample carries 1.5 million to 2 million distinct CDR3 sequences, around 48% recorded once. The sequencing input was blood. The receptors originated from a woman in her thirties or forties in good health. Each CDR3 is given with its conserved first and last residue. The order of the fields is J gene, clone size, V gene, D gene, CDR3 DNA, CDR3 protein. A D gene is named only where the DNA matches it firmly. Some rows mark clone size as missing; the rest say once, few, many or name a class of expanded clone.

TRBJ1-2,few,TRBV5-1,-,TGCGCCAGCAGCTTGGCCGGCAAAGACTATGGCTACACCTTC,CASSLAGKDYGYTF
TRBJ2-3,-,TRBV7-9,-,TGTGCCAGCAGCCCCAGGTCTCCGGGGGCTACAGATACGCAGTATTTT,CASSPRSPGATDTQYF
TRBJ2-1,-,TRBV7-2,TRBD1,TGTGCCAGCAGCTTCCGACAGGGTTATCAGAATGAGCAGTTCTTC,CASSFRQGYQNEQFF
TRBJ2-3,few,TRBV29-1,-,TGCAGCGTGAGACAGAGCACAGATACGCAGTATTTT,CSVRQSTDTQYF
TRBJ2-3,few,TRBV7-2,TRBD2,TGTGCCAGCAGCTTCCTAGCGGTCACAGATACGCAGTATTTT,CASSFLAVTDTQYF
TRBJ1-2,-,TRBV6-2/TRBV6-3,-,TGTGCCAGCACCGGGGGCCGGGTTAACTATGGCTACACCTTC,CASTGGRVNYGYTF
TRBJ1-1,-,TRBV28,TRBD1,TGTGCCAGCAGTAGGGACAGGGGGACGGGGAACACTGAAGCTTTCTTT,CASSRDRGTGNTEAFF
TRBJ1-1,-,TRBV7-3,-,TGTGCCAGCAGCTTAACGTACGGGGGTCCGGCTTTCTTT,CASSLTYGGPAFF
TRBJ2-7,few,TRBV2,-,TGTGCCAGCAGGCGGTCACCAGGGACCTCCTACGAGCAGTACTTC,CASRRSPGTSYEQYF
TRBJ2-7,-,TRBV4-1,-,TGCGCCAGCATCCATGGTGGGTTAGAGGAGCAGTACTTC,CASIHGGLEEQYF
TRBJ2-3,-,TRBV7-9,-,TGTGCCAGCAGCACATCGACAAGCCCAGATACGCAGTATTTT,CASSTSTSPDTQYF
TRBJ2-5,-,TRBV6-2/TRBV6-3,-,TGTGCCAGCAGTTACCGAGGACAGAATGAGCAGTACTTC,CASSYRGQNEQYF
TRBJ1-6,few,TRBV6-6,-,TGTGCCAGCAGTTACAGATTGGATAATTCACCCCTCCACTTT,CASSYRLDNSPLHF
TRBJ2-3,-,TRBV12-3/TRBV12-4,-,TGTGCCAGCAGTTGGCCGACCGGGACCGCCACAGATACGCAGTATTTT,CASSWPTGTATDTQYF
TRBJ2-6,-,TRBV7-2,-,TGTGCCAGCAGCTTATTGAAGCCGGGGGCGACAGGGGCCAACGTCCTGACTTTC,CASSLLKPGATGANVLTF
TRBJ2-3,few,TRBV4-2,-,TGTGCCAGCAGCCAAGGTCCCCACGATACGCAGTATTTT,CASSQGPHDTQYF
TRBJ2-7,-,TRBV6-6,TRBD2,TGTGCCAGCAGTTACATGACTAGCGGGTCCTACGAGCAGTACTTC,CASSYMTSGSYEQYF
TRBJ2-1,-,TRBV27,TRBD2,TGTGCCAGCAGAACTAGCGGGGGGTCTACCTACAATGAGCAGTTCTTC,CASRTSGGSTYNEQFF
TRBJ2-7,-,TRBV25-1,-,TGTGCCAGCAGACAGACGGGGCTACGGGAACAGTACTTC,CASRQTGLREQYF
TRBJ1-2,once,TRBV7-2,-,TGTGCCAGCAGCTTAGAGTTAGTTCTTGGCTACACCTTC,CASSLELVLGYTF
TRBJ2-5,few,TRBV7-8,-,TGTGCCAGCAGCGTACAAAGGGGTTCCCAAGAGACCCAGTACTTC,CASSVQRGSQETQYF
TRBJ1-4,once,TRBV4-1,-,TGCGCCAGCAGCCGGGCCGAGGGACGTGAAAAACTGTTTTTT,CASSRAEGREKLFF
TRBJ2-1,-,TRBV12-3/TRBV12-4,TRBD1,TGTGCCAGCAGACCGGGACAGTTATCAAATGAGCAGTTCTTC,CASRPGQLSNEQFF
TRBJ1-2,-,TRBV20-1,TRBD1,TGCAGTGCTTACGCGGGACAGATTAACTATGGCTACACCTTC,CSAYAGQINYGYTF